This is a list of T cell receptor beta chains from one sample in a study of CD8+ T cells in alopecia areata. Data came from immunoSEQ multiplex PCR; TCRdb stores just in-frame clones and leaves some out. The table has 130,000 or so clones, more than 40% seen once. The input for sequencing was CD8+ T cells sorted from blood, taken at week 0. The receptors were gathered from a human donor with alopecia areata. Each CDR3 is given without its conserved first and last residue. The order of the fields is J gene, V gene, clone size, CDR3 protein. Clone size appears in some rows only: once, few, many, or a class for an expanded clone.

j_call: TRBJ2-1
v_call: TRBV9
clone_size: NA
cdr3_aa: ASSVRSGRTNEQF

j_call: TRBJ2-1
v_call: TRBV7-3
clone_size: few
cdr3_aa: ASSFNPGTGSFNEQF

j_call: TRBJ2-7
v_call: TRBV2
clone_size: NA
cdr3_aa: ASSPPGNLLEQY

j_call: TRBJ1-5
v_call: TRBV5-1
clone_size: NA
cdr3_aa: ASSYLGDSNQPQH

j_call: TRBJ2-5
v_call: TRBV29-1
clone_size: NA
cdr3_aa: SVRESETQY

j_call: TRBJ2-5
v_call: TRBV11-2
clone_size: NA
cdr3_aa: ASSFLESQY

j_call: TRBJ1-1
v_call: TRBV30
clone_size: NA
cdr3_aa: AWEVAFEAF

j_call: TRBJ2-1
v_call: TRBV6-4
clone_size: few
cdr3_aa: ASSDSGGAYNEQF

j_call: TRBJ2-7
v_call: TRBV10-2
clone_size: NA
cdr3_aa: ASSRTVYEQY

j_call: TRBJ1-1
v_call: TRBV6-1
clone_size: few
cdr3_aa: ASSVYRVNTEAF

j_call: TRBJ1-4
v_call: TRBV5-1
clone_size: NA
cdr3_aa: ASSLATQAGEKLF

j_call: TRBJ2-7
v_call: TRBV29-1
clone_size: NA
cdr3_aa: SVVHTGAPYEQY